This TCR beta chain originates from a study of blood T cell repertoires in COVID-19. Study summary: T cells, B-cell-depleted T cells, or PBMCs provided the cDNA or gDNA that served as material.

Deletions cut 1 base from V and 7 bases from J, with 13 bases between. The germline V gene encodes CDR1 LNHDA and CDR2 SQIVND (reference sequence). This CDR3 is 15 amino acids long. Data came from immunoSEQ multiplex PCR; TCRdb stores just in-frame clones and leaves some out. The sample lists tens of thousands of clones, about four fifths occurring once. The sequence came from a woman of 80 years or more with acute or convalescent COVID-19. This chain links TRBV19 with TRBJ1-4; D unclear. Sequences were obtained from peripheral blood. The CDR3 DNA reads as TGTGCCAGTAGTATAGGAACGGCGGCGGGTGAAAAACTGTTTTTT. Translating gives CASSIGTAAGEKLFF.